The 10 T cell receptor beta chains below all came from one sample that was sequenced in a study of post-analysis software for immune sequencing data (dated by TCRdb to 2013 to 2016). Here is what the overall study found, with its caveats: Roughly 5 TRBV segments, including TRBV5-6, TRBV5-1 and TRBV20-1, were significantly more frequent in patients than controls.

Library preparation employed PCR. Data came from an Illumina HiSeq 2500. To reduce PCR and sequencing biases, unique molecular identifiers were incorporated into the TCR beta cDNA libraries. In-frame beta chains were kept once TCRdb had trimmed the public reads at Q25 with fastp and called clones with MiXCR. Rows are unified per CDR3 protein, each entry keeping the most common DNA and genes. In all, the sample holds about 680,000 distinct CDR3 sequences, and roughly three fifths of those were seen once. The ten largest clones represent around 11% of the sample. No cognate antigen is known for these TCRs. Sequenced material: blood. The receptors were sampled from a girl aged 2 to 9 with multiple sclerosis.

The chain joins TRBV7-2 to TRBJ2-1; tentatively, D is TRBD2 (5 bases). Trimming stripped 1 base from V and 8 bases from J, with 15 bases between. Germline loops: CDR1 SGHTA, CDR2 FQGNSA. The CDR3 has 15 amino acids. The CDR3: CASSLVGLAGDEQFF. The CDR3 DNA follows: TGTGCCAGCAGCTTAGTCGGCCTAGCTGGCGATGAGCAGTTCTTC.

This clonotype has only one observation. The V and J genes are TRBV5-1 and TRBJ2-4; maybe TRBD1 (6 bases). CDR1 and CDR2 from the germline V gene are SGHRS and YFSETQ. This CDR3 spans 13 amino acids. The V end lost 9 bases, the J end lost 13 bases, and 23 bases lay between the germline ends. The CDR3 reads CATARGRDNEQYF. CDR3 in DNA: TGCGCCACCGCGAGGGGCAGGGACAATGAGCAGTACTTC.

The CDR3: CSARVATNTGELFF. The CDR3, as DNA: TGCAGTGCTAGAGTGGCTACGAACACCGGGGAGCTGTTTTTT. The V and J genes are TRBV20-1 and TRBJ2-2; no firm D call. The length of the CDR3 is 14 residues. V was trimmed by 1 base and J by 0 bases, leaving 6 bases between them. Germline loops: CDR1 DFQATT, CDR2 SNEGSKA (reference sequence).

The chain uses TRBV5-1 and TRBJ2-1, with D uncertain. Trimming cost V 2 bases and J 5 bases, with 11 bases left between them. The CDR3 contains 14 residues. Germline V lookup: CDR1 SGHRS, CDR2 YFSETQ. The CDR3 DNA sequence: TGCGCCAGCAGCTTTAGTGGTGCTAACAATGAGCAGTTCTTC. This encodes CASSFSGANNEQFF. The variable domain in full, with the rest retrieved from reference TRBV5-1 and TRBJ2-1, is KAGVTQTPRYLIKTRGQQVTLSCSPISGHRSVSWYQQTPGQGLQFLFEYFSETQRNKGNFPGRFSGRQFSNSRSEMNVSTLELGDSALYLCASSFSGANNEQFFGPGTRLTVL.

This rearrangement joins TRBV12-3 or TRBV12-4 to TRBJ1-5; D perhaps matches TRBD1 (6 bases). The CDR3 extends over 14 amino acids. Between the trimmed V and J ends, which lost 3 bases and 6 bases, there was a span of 12 bases. The CDR3 DNA is TGTGCCAGCAGTTTTTTGGGGGCTGGTCAGCCCCAGCATTTT. Amino acids: CASSFLGAGQPQHF.

This chain links TRBV5-1 with TRBJ2-1, with 11 positions matching TRBD2. V lost 4 bases and J lost 12; bases outside the gene matches: 6. This CDR3 is 13 amino acids long. Germline V gene lookup returns CDR1 SGHRS and CDR2 YFSETQ. The CDR3 coding sequence is TGCGCCAGCAGCGTTCTAGCGGGAGGTCTGCAGTTCTTC. This encodes CASSVLAGGLQFF.

This clonotype was found a few times. The chain uses TRBV5-1 and TRBJ2-7; D tentatively fits TRBD1 or TRBD2 (5 bases each). The germline V and J ends were trimmed by 0 bases and 0 bases, with 10 bases remaining between them. Germline V CDR1 and CDR2: SGHRS, YFSETQ. The CDR3 loop spans 15 amino acids. The CDR3 loop reads CASSLVPGSSYEQYF. CDR3 bases: TGCGCCAGCAGCTTGGTACCAGGGAGCTCCTACGAGCAGTACTTC.

The V gene is TRBV12-3 or TRBV12-4, the J gene TRBJ2-1; 8 bases map to TRBD1. This CDR3 comprises 15 residues. The V gene end was trimmed by 8 bases and the J gene end by 9 bases; junction bases not matched to a gene: 15. CDR3 protein: CASFLGQGRGTEQFF. The CDR3 DNA reads TGTGCCAGCTTCTTAGGACAGGGAAGGGGCACTGAGCAGTTCTTC.

This clonotype has more than one count but fewer than ten. V gene TRBV29-1 combines with J gene TRBJ1-2; no reliable D call. Germline loops: CDR1 SQVTM, CDR2 ANQGSEA. The CDR3 sequence is 16 residues long. The germline V and J ends were trimmed by 4 bases and 4 bases, with 22 bases remaining between them. CDR3 region: CSVGGLSAASTYGYTF. The CDR3 DNA reads TGCAGCGTTGGTGGGCTGTCCGCAGCCTCTACCTATGGCTACACCTTC. The entire variable domain, with the rest obtained from reference TRBV29-1 and TRBJ1-2, is as follows: SAVISQKPSRDICQRGTSLTIQCQVDSQVTMMFWYRQQPGQSLTLIATANQGSEATYESGFVIDKFPISRPNLTFSTLTVSNMSPEDSSIYLCSVGGLSAASTYGYTFGSGTRLTVV.

The rearrangement links TRBV7-9 to TRBJ2-2; D remains ambiguous. The V and J ends lost 1 base and 2 bases respectively, with 5 bases between them. The CDR3 has 14 amino acids. The germline V gene encodes CDR1 SEHNR and CDR2 FQNEAQ (reference sequence). The CDR3 loop reads CASSLDSNTGELFF. CDR3 bases: TGTGCCAGCAGCTTAGACAGTAACACCGGGGAGCTGTTTTTT.